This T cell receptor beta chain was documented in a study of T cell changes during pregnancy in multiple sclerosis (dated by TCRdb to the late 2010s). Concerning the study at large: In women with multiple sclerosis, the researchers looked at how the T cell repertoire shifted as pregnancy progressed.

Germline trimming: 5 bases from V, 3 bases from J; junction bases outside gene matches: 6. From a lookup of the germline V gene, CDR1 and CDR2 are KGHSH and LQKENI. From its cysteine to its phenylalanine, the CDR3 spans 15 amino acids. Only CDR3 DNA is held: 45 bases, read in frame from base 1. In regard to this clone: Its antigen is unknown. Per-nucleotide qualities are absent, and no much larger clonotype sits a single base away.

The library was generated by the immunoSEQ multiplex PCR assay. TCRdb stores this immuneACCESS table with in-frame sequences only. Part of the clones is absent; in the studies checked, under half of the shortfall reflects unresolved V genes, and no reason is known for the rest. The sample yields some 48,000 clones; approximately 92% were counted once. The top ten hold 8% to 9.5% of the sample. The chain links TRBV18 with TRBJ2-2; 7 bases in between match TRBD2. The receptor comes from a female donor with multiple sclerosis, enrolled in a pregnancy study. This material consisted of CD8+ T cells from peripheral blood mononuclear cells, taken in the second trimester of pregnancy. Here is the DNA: TGTGCCAGCTCATTAACGGGGGGATACACCGGGGAGCTGTTTTTT. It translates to CASSLTGGYTGELFF.